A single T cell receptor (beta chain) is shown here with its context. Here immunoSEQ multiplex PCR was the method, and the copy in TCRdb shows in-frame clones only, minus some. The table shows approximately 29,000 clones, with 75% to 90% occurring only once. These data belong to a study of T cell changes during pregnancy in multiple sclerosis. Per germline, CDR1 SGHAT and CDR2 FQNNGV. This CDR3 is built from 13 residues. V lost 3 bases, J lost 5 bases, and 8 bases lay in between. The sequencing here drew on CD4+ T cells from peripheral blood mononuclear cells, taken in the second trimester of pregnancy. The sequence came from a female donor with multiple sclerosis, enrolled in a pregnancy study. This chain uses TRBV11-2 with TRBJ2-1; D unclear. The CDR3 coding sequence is TGTGCCAGCAGCTTCTCCCAGAACAATGAGCAGTTCTTC. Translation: CASSFSQNNEQFF.